This T cell receptor beta chain was recorded in a study of OX40 agonist ivuxolimab in advanced cancers. Whole-study context: The dose-escalation group included hepatocellular carcinoma, melanoma, renal cell carcinoma and head and neck cancer.

V gave up 5 bases and J gave up 8 bases; unmatched junction bases: 14. The CDR3 extends over 16 amino acids. From germline, CDR1 is LNHDA and CDR2 SQIVND (reference sequence). With respect to this clone: The antigen is not known.

Clones were read by immunoSEQ multiplex PCR, and TCRdb kept only the in-frame ones, dropping some. The profile shows about 55,000 clones, almost 85% of them singletons. The study's findings and limits: In CD8+ T cells, expanded clones were on average more numerous than in CD4+.

The TCR sequence derives from an adult with an advanced solid tumor such as melanoma, head and neck, liver or kidney cancer. The V call is TRBV19, the J call TRBJ2-1, with 8 bases lining up with TRBD2. Here the sequenced sample was CD4+ or CD8+ T cells sorted from blood, taken in a trial of the OX40 agonist ivuxolimab. The CDR3 region has the DNA TGTGCCAGTAGTCTTACGGTGGGAGCGGGAGTCGATGAGCAGTTCTTC. It codes for CASSLTVGAGVDEQFF.